The T cell receptor beta chain under discussion was sequenced for a study of early T cells in non-severe SARS-CoV-2 infection. Overall study findings and caveats: Anti-spike CD8 specificities were favored by VDJdb matching, whose results missed private and CD4 specificities.

Unique molecular identifiers (one per individual cDNA molecule) were attached. TCRdb ran MiXCR on the 5' RACE reads and lists one entry per CDR3 protein. Here the sample spans tens of thousands of distinct CDR3 sequences, about a tenth being singletons. CDR3 length equals 16 residues. Trimming pared 3 bases from V and 2 bases from J, leaving 11 bases between. Germline CDR1 LNHNV, CDR2 YYDKDF (reference sequence). In its sample, this clonotype was seen many times. Its specificity is unknown. The gene calls are TRBV15 and TRBJ2-6; the D call may be TRBD1 or TRBD2 (6 bases each). The sample in question was whole blood, obtained at baseline. This receptor was taken from an adult who was a healthcare worker with PCR-confirmed SARS-CoV-2 infection or an uninfected control (not recorded which). CDR3 protein: CATSRGRGAGANVLTF. The DNA of the CDR3 is TGTGCCACCAGCAGGGGAAGGGGGGCTGGGGCCAACGTCCTGACTTTC. The full variable domain, its missing parts supplied by reference TRBV15 and TRBJ2-6, is DAMVIQNPRYQVTQFGKPVTLSCSQTLNHNVMYWYQQKSSQAPKLLFHYYDKDFNNEADTPDNFQSRRPNTSFCFLDIRSPGLGDTAMYLCATSRGRGAGANVLTFGAGSRLTVL.